The rows below give T cell receptor beta chains drawn from one sample of a study of cytomegalovirus exposure and HLA in healthy donors. Libraries were prepared by immunoSEQ multiplex PCR; TCRdb keeps only in-frame clonotypes and omits some of them. This sample has around 150,000 clones; 80% occur once, and the top ten carry 4.8%. Source material: PBMCs. The origin of the receptors is a young man in good health. CDR3s include the opening cysteine and the closing phenylalanine or tryptophan. The order of the fields is CDR3 DNA, CDR3 protein, D gene, V gene, J gene, clone size. D genes are given only for firm matches. Some rows have no size entry. The others give once, few or many, or a class for an expanded clone.

CDR3nt: TGCAGCGTTGAGGAGGGGGGGTTAGAGACCCAGTACTTC; CDR3aa: CSVEEGGLETQYF; d_gene: .; v_gene: TRBV29-1; j_gene: TRBJ2-5; abundance: .
CDR3nt: TGTGCCTGGAGTGGACTACACAATCAGCCCCAGCATTTT; CDR3aa: CAWSGLHNQPQHF; d_gene: .; v_gene: TRBV30; j_gene: TRBJ1-5; abundance: once
CDR3nt: TGTGCCACAGGGGGCGCCTACGAGCAGTACTTC; CDR3aa: CATGGAYEQYF; d_gene: TRBD1; v_gene: TRBV25-1; j_gene: TRBJ2-7; abundance: .
CDR3nt: TGTTCCAGCAGCGGACGGGCGGGAGGTCCTCATAATGAGCAGTTCTTC; CDR3aa: CSSSGRAGGPHNEQFF; d_gene: TRBD2; v_gene: TRBV7-9; j_gene: TRBJ2-1; abundance: .
CDR3nt: TGTGCCGCGGGGACTAGAGGCTACGAGCAGTACTTC; CDR3aa: CAAGTRGYEQYF; d_gene: TRBD2; v_gene: TRBV28; j_gene: TRBJ2-7; abundance: .
CDR3nt: TGCGCCAGCAGCACGACTAGCCGTCAAGAGACCCAGTACTTC; CDR3aa: CASSTTSRQETQYF; d_gene: TRBD2; v_gene: TRBV5-1; j_gene: TRBJ2-5; abundance: .
CDR3nt: TGTGCCAGCAGTGATTTTGCTAGCGGAAGTGGAGGGCAGTATTTT; CDR3aa: CASSDFASGSGGQYF; d_gene: TRBD2; v_gene: TRBV2; j_gene: TRBJ2-3; abundance: .
CDR3nt: TGTGCCAGCAGTTTCACCACGACGTGGGGGGATGATTTGGATACGCAGTATTTT; CDR3aa: CASSFTTTWGDDLDTQYF; d_gene: .; v_gene: TRBV27; j_gene: TRBJ2-3; abundance: .
CDR3nt: TGTGCCAGCAGTCGAGACAATCAGCCCCAGCATTTT; CDR3aa: CASSRDNQPQHF; d_gene: .; v_gene: TRBV28; j_gene: TRBJ1-5; abundance: .
CDR3nt: TGTGCCAGCAGTTACTCTCAGGGGATAGGGGAGACCCAGTACTTC; CDR3aa: CASSYSQGIGETQYF; d_gene: .; v_gene: TRBV6-5; j_gene: TRBJ2-5; abundance: .
CDR3nt: TGTGCCAGCAGCGCACCCTCTGGCGGGAGCTCCTACAATGAGCAGTTCTTC; CDR3aa: CASSAPSGGSSYNEQFF; d_gene: TRBD2; v_gene: TRBV9; j_gene: TRBJ2-1; abundance: .
CDR3nt: TGTGCCAGCAGTTTCCTCCACACCGGGGAGCTGTTTTTT; CDR3aa: CASSFLHTGELFF; d_gene: .; v_gene: TRBV27; j_gene: TRBJ2-2; abundance: .
CDR3nt: TGTGCCAGCAGTCGGGGGTGGGCAGATACGCAGTATTTT; CDR3aa: CASSRGWADTQYF; d_gene: .; v_gene: TRBV28; j_gene: TRBJ2-3; abundance: once
CDR3nt: TGTGCCAGTAAAGTAGCGGGAGTCACCGGGGAGCTGTTTTTT; CDR3aa: CASKVAGVTGELFF; d_gene: TRBD2; v_gene: TRBV19; j_gene: TRBJ2-2; abundance: few
CDR3nt: TGTTCCAGCAGCCCCGGGACAGTAAGAGGGGGCTACACCTTC; CDR3aa: CSSSPGTVRGGYTF; d_gene: TRBD1; v_gene: TRBV7-9; j_gene: TRBJ1-2; abundance: .
CDR3nt: TGTGCCAGCAAGGGACTAGCGGGAGATTTGGATACGCAGTATTTT; CDR3aa: CASKGLAGDLDTQYF; d_gene: TRBD2; v_gene: TRBV6-5; j_gene: TRBJ2-3; abundance: .
CDR3nt: TGTGCCACTACGGGGGGGACAGGGAATGGCTACACCTTC; CDR3aa: CATTGGTGNGYTF; d_gene: TRBD1; v_gene: TRBV19; j_gene: TRBJ1-2; abundance: .
CDR3nt: TGTGCCAGCACCCCCCTACTCGGTAGCGACAATGAGCAGTTCTTC; CDR3aa: CASTPLLGSDNEQFF; d_gene: .; v_gene: TRBV6-6; j_gene: TRBJ2-1; abundance: .
CDR3nt: TGTGCCAGCAGCTATGGACACCTCTACGAGCAGTACTTC; CDR3aa: CASSYGHLYEQYF; d_gene: .; v_gene: TRBV11-3; j_gene: TRBJ2-7; abundance: .
CDR3nt: TGTGCCAGCGGACAGGGGAATCAGCCCCAGCATTTT; CDR3aa: CASGQGNQPQHF; d_gene: TRBD1; v_gene: TRBV6-5; j_gene: TRBJ1-5; abundance: .
CDR3nt: TGTGCCAGCTCACCATCAGATAGCAATCAGCCCCAGCATTTT; CDR3aa: CASSPSDSNQPQHF; d_gene: .; v_gene: TRBV18; j_gene: TRBJ1-5; abundance: .
CDR3nt: TGCGCCAGCAGCCAACCGGGTATTCCCTACGAGCAGTACTTC; CDR3aa: CASSQPGIPYEQYF; d_gene: .; v_gene: TRBV4-1; j_gene: TRBJ2-7; abundance: .
CDR3nt: TGTTCCAGCAGCTTATCCCAGTACAGGGGCACAGATACGCAGTATTTT; CDR3aa: CSSSLSQYRGTDTQYF; d_gene: .; v_gene: TRBV7-9; j_gene: TRBJ2-3; abundance: .
CDR3nt: TGTGCCAGCTCGGAACAGGGAAACACCATATATTTT; CDR3aa: CASSEQGNTIYF; d_gene: .; v_gene: TRBV18; j_gene: TRBJ1-3; abundance: .
CDR3nt: TGTGCCAGCAGCCTGACACCGGGGTCCTACGAGCAGTACTTC; CDR3aa: CASSLTPGSYEQYF; d_gene: .; v_gene: TRBV7-9; j_gene: TRBJ2-7; abundance: .
CDR3nt: TGTGCCAGCAGCTTAGGGTCGGGGGGCCAGAGCTCCTACGAGCAGTACTTC; CDR3aa: CASSLGSGGQSSYEQYF; d_gene: .; v_gene: TRBV11-2; j_gene: TRBJ2-7; abundance: few
CDR3nt: TGTGCCAGCAGCCCACCCGGGGGTTACCAGCCCCAGCATTTT; CDR3aa: CASSPPGGYQPQHF; d_gene: .; v_gene: TRBV7-2; j_gene: TRBJ1-5; abundance: once
CDR3nt: TGTGCCAGCAGTGCAGGGTTTCGAGAGACCCAGTACTTC; CDR3aa: CASSAGFRETQYF; d_gene: .; v_gene: TRBV28; j_gene: TRBJ2-5; abundance: .
CDR3nt: TGTGCCAGCTCACCAATCGACGGGGCCTACGAGCAGTACTTC; CDR3aa: CASSPIDGAYEQYF; d_gene: .; v_gene: TRBV18; j_gene: TRBJ2-7; abundance: .
CDR3nt: TGTGCCAGCAGCGGGGCTTATGAGCAGTTCTTC; CDR3aa: CASSGAYEQFF; d_gene: .; v_gene: TRBV9; j_gene: TRBJ2-1; abundance: .
CDR3nt: TGTGCCAGCGGGCCCTACAATGAGCAGTTCTTC; CDR3aa: CASGPYNEQFF; d_gene: .; v_gene: TRBV7-9; j_gene: TRBJ2-1; abundance: .